This record covers a single T cell receptor (beta chain). This CDR3 is 17 amino acids long. Germline lookup yields CDR1 SGHVS and CDR2 FQNEAQ. The junction had 10 bases not matched to a gene; V was cut back by 1 base and J by 5 bases. The data stem from a study of cytomegalovirus exposure and HLA in healthy donors. Vbeta (60) and Jbeta (13) primers were used in the PCR. Measured with immunoSEQ multiplex PCR; TCRdb has only the in-frame clones, and not every one. The sample records approximately 150,000 clones, approximately 71% being singletons. V is TRBV7-8 and J is TRBJ2-5; 10 nucleotides line up with TRBD2. The specimen sequenced was PBMCs. This sequence originates from a woman aged 18-29 years in good health and CMV-seropositive. The CDR3 sequence is CASSLEPLAGDRETQYF. CDR3 coding DNA: TGTGCCAGCAGCTTAGAACCTCTAGCGGGGGATCGTGAGACCCAGTACTTC.